The source of this TCR beta chain is a study of siplizumab effects on memory and regulatory T cells. Study-wide results and limits: For mappable alloreactive CD4+ clones, the mean Treg-derived fraction was 68.8% with siplizumab and 26.9% in controls. Siplizumab caused a significant drop in alloreactive sequences traceable to unstimulated CD4+ memory cells.

As regards this clone: No antigen is known for it.

The CDR3 sequence is 16 residues long. The protocol was immunoSEQ multiplex PCR, while the TCRdb copy is restricted to in-frame clones and leaves out a portion. The top ten hold around 0.16% of the sample, which has over 95,000 clones, over 85% seen once. Sequencing input: non-Treg CD4+ T cells sorted from blood. J is TRBJ2-1 and V is TRBV21-1; TRBD2 is the table's D call and was not checked against the DNA. TRBV21-1 represents a pseudogene. This clonotype was sampled from a human donor in good health. CDR3 bases: TGTGCCAGCACGACTAGCGGGGGGAGTTCCTACAATGAGCAGTTCTTC. It encodes CASTTSGGSSYNEQFF.